One T cell receptor (beta chain) is described in this entry. Antigen unknown. The data originate from a study of T cell responses to AZD1222 COVID-19 vaccine. General study findings and limits: Among the donors, most were white British and more were female, and clonal diversity was possibly underestimated.

Assay used: immunoSEQ multiplex PCR; TCRdb lists only in-frame clones, some missing. The sample contains more than 85,000 clones, about 89% of which appear only once. V was shortened by 7 bases and J by 0 bases, with 9 bases between the two germline ends. The CDR3 totals 13 residues. Per germline, CDR1 MNHEY and CDR2 SVGAGI. The V and J genes are TRBV6-5 and TRBJ1-1; possible D gene TRBD1, 5 bases. The clonotype was recovered from an adult in good health. The sample was peripheral blood, taken on day 0 of AZD1222 vaccination. The CDR3 is CASNQGLNTEAFF. The CDR3 bases are TGTGCCAGCAATCAGGGTTTGAACACTGAAGCTTTCTTT.